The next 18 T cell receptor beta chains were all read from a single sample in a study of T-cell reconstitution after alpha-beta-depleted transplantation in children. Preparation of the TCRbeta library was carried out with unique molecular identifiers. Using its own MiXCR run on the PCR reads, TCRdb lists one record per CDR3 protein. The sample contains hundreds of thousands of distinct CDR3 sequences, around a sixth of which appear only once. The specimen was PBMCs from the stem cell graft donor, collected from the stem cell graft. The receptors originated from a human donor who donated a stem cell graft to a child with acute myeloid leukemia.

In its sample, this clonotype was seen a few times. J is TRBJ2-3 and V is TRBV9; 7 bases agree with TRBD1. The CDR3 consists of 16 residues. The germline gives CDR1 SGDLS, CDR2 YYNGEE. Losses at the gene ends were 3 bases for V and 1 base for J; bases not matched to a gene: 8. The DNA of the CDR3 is TGTGCCAGCAGCGAAAACCGGGACAGAGGCACAGATACGCAGTATTTT. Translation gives CASSENRDRGTDTQYF.

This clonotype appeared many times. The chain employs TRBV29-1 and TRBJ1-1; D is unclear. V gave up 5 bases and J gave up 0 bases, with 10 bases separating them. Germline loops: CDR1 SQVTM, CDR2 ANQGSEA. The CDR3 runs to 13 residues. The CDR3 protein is CSVRAGLNTEAFF. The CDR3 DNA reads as TGCAGCGTTAGGGCAGGACTGAACACTGAAGCTTTCTTT.

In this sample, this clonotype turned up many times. This CDR3 is CATSDSAEAFF. CDR3 bases: TGTGCCACCAGTGATTCCGCTGAAGCTTTCTTT. This rearrangement joins TRBV24-1 to TRBJ1-1; D remains unclear. The CDR3 length is 11 residues. Trimming left V 2 bases short and J 6 bases short, with 3 bases between. The germline V gene encodes CDR1 KGHDR and CDR2 SFDVKD.

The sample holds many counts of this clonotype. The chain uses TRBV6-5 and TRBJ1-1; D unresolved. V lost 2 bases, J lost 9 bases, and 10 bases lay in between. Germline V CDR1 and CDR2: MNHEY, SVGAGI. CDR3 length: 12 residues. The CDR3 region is CASSYGDSQAFF. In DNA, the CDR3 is TGTGCCAGCAGTTACGGGGATAGCCAAGCTTTCTTT.

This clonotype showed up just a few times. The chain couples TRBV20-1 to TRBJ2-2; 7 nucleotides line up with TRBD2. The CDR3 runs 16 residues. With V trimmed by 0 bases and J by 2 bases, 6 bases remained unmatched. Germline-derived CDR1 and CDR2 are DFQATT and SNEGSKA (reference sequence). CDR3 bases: TGCAGTGCTAGAGATGCGACTAGCCGTAACACCGGGGAGCTGTTTTTT. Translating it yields CSARDATSRNTGELFF.

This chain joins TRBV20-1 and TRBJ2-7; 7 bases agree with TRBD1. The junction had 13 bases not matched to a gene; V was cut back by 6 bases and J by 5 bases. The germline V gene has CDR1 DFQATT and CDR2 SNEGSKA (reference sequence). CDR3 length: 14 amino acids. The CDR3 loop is CSAEGRQGSHEQYF. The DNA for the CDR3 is TGCAGTGCCGAGGGGAGACAGGGAAGTCACGAGCAGTACTTC.

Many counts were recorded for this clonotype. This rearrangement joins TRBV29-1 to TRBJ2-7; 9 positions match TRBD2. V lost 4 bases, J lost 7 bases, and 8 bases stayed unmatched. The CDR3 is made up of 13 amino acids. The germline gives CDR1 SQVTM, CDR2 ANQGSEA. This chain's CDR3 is CSVGVSGGSEQYF. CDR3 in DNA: TGCAGCGTTGGGGTTAGCGGGGGTTCGGAGCAGTACTTC.

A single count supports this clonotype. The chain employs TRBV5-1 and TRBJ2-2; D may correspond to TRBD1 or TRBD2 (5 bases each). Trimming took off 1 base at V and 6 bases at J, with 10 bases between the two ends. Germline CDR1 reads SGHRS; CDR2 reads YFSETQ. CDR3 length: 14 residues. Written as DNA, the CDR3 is TGCGCCAGCAGCTTGCGAGGGGCGTCCGGGGAGCTGTTTTTT. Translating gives CASSLRGASGELFF.

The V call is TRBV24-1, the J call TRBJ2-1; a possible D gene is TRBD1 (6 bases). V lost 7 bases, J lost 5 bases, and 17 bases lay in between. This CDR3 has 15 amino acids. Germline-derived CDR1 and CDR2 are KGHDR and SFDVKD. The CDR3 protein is CATSLGTIPNNEQFF. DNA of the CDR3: TGTGCCACCAGCCTGGGGACAATCCCTAACAATGAGCAGTTCTTC.

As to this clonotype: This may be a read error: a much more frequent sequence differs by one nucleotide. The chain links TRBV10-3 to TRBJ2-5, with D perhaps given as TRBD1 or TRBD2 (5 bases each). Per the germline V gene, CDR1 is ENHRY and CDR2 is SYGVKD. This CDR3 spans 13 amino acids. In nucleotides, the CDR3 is TGTGCCATCAGTGGAGGGGCCCAAGAGACCAAGTACTTC. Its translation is CAISGGAQETKYF.

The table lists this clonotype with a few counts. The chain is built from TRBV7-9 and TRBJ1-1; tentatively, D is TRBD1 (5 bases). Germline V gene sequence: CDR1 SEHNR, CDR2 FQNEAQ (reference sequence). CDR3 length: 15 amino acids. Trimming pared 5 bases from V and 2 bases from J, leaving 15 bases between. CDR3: CASSHSDKINTEAFF. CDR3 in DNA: TGTGCCAGCAGCCATTCGGACAAGATTAACACTGAAGCTTTCTTT.

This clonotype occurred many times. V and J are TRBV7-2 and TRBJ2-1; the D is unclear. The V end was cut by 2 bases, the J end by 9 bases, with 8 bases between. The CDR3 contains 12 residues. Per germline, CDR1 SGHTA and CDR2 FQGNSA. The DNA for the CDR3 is TGTGCCAGCAGCTTAACGAGGACTGAGCAGTTCTTC. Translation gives CASSLTRTEQFF.

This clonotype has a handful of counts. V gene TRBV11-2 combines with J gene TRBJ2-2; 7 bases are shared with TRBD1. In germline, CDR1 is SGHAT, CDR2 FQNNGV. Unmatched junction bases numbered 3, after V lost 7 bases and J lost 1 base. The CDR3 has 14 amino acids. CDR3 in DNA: TGTGCCAGCACGGACAGGCTGAACACCGGGGAGCTGTTTTTT. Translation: CASTDRLNTGELFF.

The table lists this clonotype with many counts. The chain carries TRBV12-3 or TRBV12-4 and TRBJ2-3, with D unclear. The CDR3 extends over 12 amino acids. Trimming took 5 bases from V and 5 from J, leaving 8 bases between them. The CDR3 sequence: CASSPWVDTQYF. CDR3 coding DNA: TGTGCCAGCAGTCCGTGGGTAGATACGCAGTATTTT.

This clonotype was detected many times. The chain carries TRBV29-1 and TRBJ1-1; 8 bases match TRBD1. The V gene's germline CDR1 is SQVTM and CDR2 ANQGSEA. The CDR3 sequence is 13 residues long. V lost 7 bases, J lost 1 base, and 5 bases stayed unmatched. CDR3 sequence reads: CSAGQGGNTEAFF. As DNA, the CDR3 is TGCAGCGCTGGACAGGGAGGGAACACTGAAGCTTTCTTT.

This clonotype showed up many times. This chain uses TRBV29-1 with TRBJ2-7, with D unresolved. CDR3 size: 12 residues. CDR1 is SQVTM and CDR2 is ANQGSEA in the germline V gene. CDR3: CRRLHSTYEQYF. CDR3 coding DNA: TGCCGCCGCTTACACAGCACCTACGAGCAGTACTTC.

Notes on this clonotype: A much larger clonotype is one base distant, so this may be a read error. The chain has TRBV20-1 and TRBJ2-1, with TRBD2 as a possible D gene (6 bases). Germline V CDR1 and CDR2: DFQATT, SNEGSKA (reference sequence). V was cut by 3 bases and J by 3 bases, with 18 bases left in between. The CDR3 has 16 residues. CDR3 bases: TGCAGTGCTAGTTTAGGGCGGGGCAGCTGCTACAATGAGCAGTTCTTC. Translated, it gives CSASLGRGSCYNEQFF.

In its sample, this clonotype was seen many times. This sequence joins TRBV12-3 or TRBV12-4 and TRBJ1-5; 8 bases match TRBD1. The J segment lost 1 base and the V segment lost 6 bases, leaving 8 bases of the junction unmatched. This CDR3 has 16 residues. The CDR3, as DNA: TGTGCCAGCAGCCGACAACAGGGGGTAAGCAATCAGCCCCAGCATTTT. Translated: CASSRQQGVSNQPQHF.